Each of the 24 T cell receptor beta chains below was sequenced from the same sample in a study of blood T cell repertoires in COVID-19. Produced via immunoSEQ multiplex PCR; TCRdb's table is partial and in-frame only. The sample records 200,000 to 250,000 clones, around 81% being singletons. Sequenced: peripheral blood. The receptors come from a woman between 70 and 85 years old with acute or convalescent COVID-19.

The chain recombines TRBV9 with TRBJ1-5, with D possibly matching TRBD1 (5 bases). The V end lost 0 bases, the J end lost 9 bases, and 19 bases lay between the germline ends. In germline, CDR1 is SGDLS, CDR2 YYNGEE. This CDR3 spans 16 amino acids. The CDR3 loop reads CASSVGEGPMGSPQHF. The CDR3 DNA sequence: TGTGCCAGCAGCGTAGGGGAGGGGCCAATGGGATCGCCCCAGCATTTT.

The chain is built from TRBV5-1 and TRBJ1-2; 8 nucleotides line up with TRBD1. This CDR3 region has 13 residues. Trimming at V came to 4 bases and at J to 5 bases, leaving 4 bases not matched to a gene. The germline V gene has CDR1 SGHRS and CDR2 YFSETQ. CDR3 protein: CASSPDRAYGYTF. In nucleotides, the CDR3 is TGCGCCAGCAGCCCGGACAGGGCTTATGGCTACACCTTC.

V and J are TRBV4-1 and TRBJ2-5; 8 nucleotides line up with TRBD2. Looked up from germline, CDR1 is MGHRA and CDR2 is YSYEKL. V was pared by 2 bases and J by 0 bases, with 11 bases of the junction left unmatched. There are 18 residues in the CDR3. CDR3 sequence (DNA): TGCGCCAGCAGCCAAATGATTAGCGGGGACACGTACCAAGAGACCCAGTACTTC. This codes for CASSQMISGDTYQETQYF.

The rearrangement uses TRBV7-9 and TRBJ2-1, with 9 bases aligning to TRBD2. This CDR3 has 17 amino acids. Trimming at V came to 5 bases and at J to 0 bases, leaving 8 bases not matched to a gene. Per germline, CDR1 SEHNR and CDR2 FQNEAQ (reference sequence). CDR3 bases: TGTGCCAGCAGCCGTTGGGCTAGCGGGATCTCCTACAATGAGCAGTTCTTC. Translated, it gives CASSRWASGISYNEQFF.

This clone occurred once. This sequence joins TRBV5-6 and TRBJ2-7; D is possibly TRBD1 (5 bases). CDR1 and CDR2 (germline): SGHDT, YYEEEE. Trimming took off 2 bases at V and 11 bases at J, with 17 bases between the two ends. The CDR3 spans 13 residues. Written as DNA, the CDR3 is TGTGCCAGCAGCTTAAGGGGATTTTATAGGGAGTACTTC. Its protein product is CASSLRGFYREYF. The full variable domain, rest sourced from reference TRBV5-6 and TRBJ2-7, is DAGVTQSPTHLIKTRGQQVTLRCSPKSGHDTVSWYQQALGQGPQFIFQYYEEEERQRGNFPDRFSGHQFPNYSSELNVNALLLGDSALYLCASSLRGFYREYFGPGTRLTVT.

V usage is TRBV3-1 (or the pseudogene TRBV3-2) and J usage is TRBJ1-2; TRBD1 is a possible D gene (6 bases). The CDR3 totals 14 residues. Trimming took off 5 bases at V and 4 bases at J, with 14 bases between the two ends. CDR1 and CDR2 (germline): LGHDT, YNNKEL (reference sequence). The CDR3 here is CASSSNGQLYGYTF. The CDR3 DNA follows: TGTGCCAGCAGCTCTAATGGACAGCTCTATGGCTACACCTTC.

The rearrangement links TRBV7-8 to TRBJ1-5; 10 nucleotides align to TRBD1. Trimming took 3 bases from V and 5 from J; bases not matched to a gene: 1. Germline V gives CDR1 SGHVS, CDR2 FQNEAQ. This CDR3 has 14 residues. The CDR3 DNA sequence: TGTGCCAGCAGCTTCGGACAGGGGGATCAGCCCCAGCATTTT. Amino acid sequence: CASSFGQGDQPQHF. Combining the CDR3 with reference TRBV7-8 and TRBJ1-5 gives the whole variable domain GAGVSQSPRYKVAKRGQDVALRCDPISGHVSLFWYQQALGQGPEFLTYFQNEAQLDKSGLPSDRFFAERPEGSVSTLKIQRTQQEDSAVYLCASSFGQGDQPQHFGDGTRLSIL.

The chain employs TRBV5-8 and TRBJ2-7; 10 positions agree with TRBD2. J gave up 3 bases and V 1 base, and 7 bases lay outside the gene matches. This CDR3 contains 16 residues. Germline-derived CDR1 and CDR2 are SGHTS and YDEGEE. The CDR3: CASSLSPSGSGYEQYF. CDR3 nucleotide sequence: TGTGCCAGCAGCTTGTCGCCTAGCGGGAGTGGCTACGAGCAGTACTTC.

The chain joins TRBV2 to TRBJ2-2, with a weak D call TRBD1 (5 bases). The CDR3 has 14 residues. Germline V gives CDR1 SNHLY, CDR2 FYNNEI. V was cut by 10 bases and J by 3 bases, with 15 bases left in between. Here the CDR3 reads CATTSQGDTGELFF. The CDR3 coding sequence is TGTGCCACCACATCTCAGGGCGACACCGGGGAGCTGTTTTTT.

The table lists this clone with a count of one. The J gene is TRBJ1-1, the V gene TRBV5-1; 9 bases agree with TRBD1. Trimming removed 3 bases from V and 5 bases from J; junction bases left unmatched: 8. This CDR3 region has 15 residues. Germline values: CDR1 SGHRS, CDR2 YFSETQ. The CDR3 DNA follows: TGCGCCAGCAGCTCTCTCTGGGGACAGGGAACTGAAGCTTTCTTT. Residues: CASSSLWGQGTEAFF.

The rearrangement links TRBV7-3 to TRBJ2-1; D unresolved. The CDR3 has 15 residues. Germline-derived CDR1 and CDR2 are SGHTA and FQGTGA. V gave up 1 base and J gave up 8 bases, with 15 bases separating them. CDR3 DNA: TGTGCCAGCAGCTTAAAGTCCGGGTTTGCCCATGAGCAGTTCTTC. Amino acid sequence: CASSLKSGFAHEQFF. Full variable domain (missing parts from reference TRBV7-3 and TRBJ2-1): GAGVSQTPSNKVTEKGKYVELRCDPISGHTALYWYRQSLGQGPEFLIYFQGTGAADDSGLPNDRFFAVRPEGSVSTLKIQRTERGDSAVYLCASSLKSGFAHEQFFGPGTRLTVL.

J is TRBJ2-5 and V is TRBV24-1; the match to TRBD2 covers 7 bases. This CDR3 is 15 amino acids long. The trim removed 4 bases at V and 5 bases at J, leaving 9 bases unmatched. Germline CDR1 and CDR2: KGHDR and SFDVKD. CDR3 amino acids: CATSEPTSPRETQYF. The CDR3 DNA reads as TGTGCCACCAGTGAGCCGACTAGCCCCAGGGAGACCCAGTACTTC.

This CDR3 reads CATSRDVGPGGYYEQYF. In DNA, the CDR3 is TGTGCCACCAGCAGAGATGTCGGGCCAGGGGGTTACTACGAGCAGTACTTC. The J gene is TRBJ2-7, the V gene TRBV15, with 7 bases matching TRBD1. Germline lookup yields CDR1 LNHNV and CDR2 YYDKDF (reference sequence). V lost 0 bases to trimming and J lost 3 bases; unmatched junction nucleotides: 11. This CDR3 contains 17 residues.

In this sample, this clone turned up once. The rearrangement links TRBV5-1 to TRBJ2-3, with D perhaps matching TRBD2 (6 bases). Germline assignment: CDR1 SGHRS and CDR2 YFSETQ. The ends were cut back, 5 bases at V and 4 bases at J, with 14 bases in the middle. The CDR3 spans 14 residues. CDR3: CASSSGEPADTQYF. The DNA for the CDR3 is TGCGCCAGCAGTTCGGGGGAGCCGGCAGATACGCAGTATTTT. Filled out from reference TRBV5-1 and TRBJ2-3, the complete variable domain reads KAGVTQTPRYLIKTRGQQVTLSCSPISGHRSVSWYQQTPGQGLQFLFEYFSETQRNKGNFPGRFSGRQFSNSRSEMNVSTLELGDSALYLCASSSGEPADTQYFGPGTRLTVL.

The J gene is TRBJ1-2, the V gene TRBV9, with a tentative D call TRBD1 (5 bases). The germline V and J ends were trimmed by 0 bases and 0 bases, with 9 bases remaining between them. Germline assignment: CDR1 SGDLS and CDR2 YYNGEE. This CDR3 has 15 residues. This CDR3 is CASSVGDSSNYGYTF. CDR3 DNA: TGTGCCAGCAGCGTAGGAGACAGCTCTAACTATGGCTACACCTTC.

The J gene is TRBJ2-7, the V gene TRBV7-9; D is uncertain. CDR3 size: 12 residues. The V end was cut by 1 base, the J end by 2 bases, with 3 bases between. The germline V gene has CDR1 SEHNR and CDR2 FQNEAQ (reference sequence). CDR3 sequence (DNA): TGTGCCAGCAGCTTAGGAGCCTACGAGCAGTACTTC. This codes for CASSLGAYEQYF. The full variable domain, in which reference TRBV7-9 and TRBJ2-7 provide the parts outside the CDR3, is DTGVSQNPRHKITKRGQNVTFRCDPISEHNRLYWYRQTLGQGPEFLTYFQNEAQLEKSRLLSDRFSAERPKGSFSTLEIQRTEQGDSAMYLCASSLGAYEQYFGPGTRLTVT.

This rearrangement joins TRBV7-2 to TRBJ1-1; D is possibly TRBD1 (6 bases). This CDR3 contains 11 residues. V was shortened by 5 bases and J by 7 bases, with 8 bases between the two germline ends. Germline CDR1 reads SGHTA; CDR2 reads FQGNSA. The CDR3 nucleotides are TGTGCCAGCAGCCAAGGGGGTGAAGCTTTCTTT. This encodes CASSQGGEAFF.

This chain links TRBV5-1 with TRBJ1-6; 8 bases match TRBD1. The CDR3 is made up of 14 amino acids. The V gene's germline CDR1 is SGHRS and CDR2 YFSETQ. V shed 4 bases and J 6 bases; nucleotides not matched to a gene: 3. CDR3 DNA: TGCGCCAGCAGCACAGGACAGGGTAATTCACCCCTCCACTTT. It translates to CASSTGQGNSPLHF.

The chain couples TRBV27 to TRBJ1-4, with 7 bases that match TRBD1. This CDR3 has 15 residues. Germline assignment: CDR1 MNHEY and CDR2 SMNVEV (reference sequence). Trimming cost V 5 bases and J 5 bases; bases outside gene matches: 8. CDR3: CASSLNRGRNEKLFF. The CDR3 DNA reads TGTGCCAGCAGTCTAAACAGGGGCCGAAATGAAAAACTGTTTTTT.

The V and J genes are TRBV3-1 (or the pseudogene TRBV3-2) and TRBJ1-2; D gene ambiguous. The V gene lost 2 bases and the J gene lost 0 bases, with 13 bases spanning the gap. CDR3 size: 16 residues. Germline V gene data show CDR1 as LGHDT and CDR2 as YNNKEL (reference sequence). The CDR3 sequence is CASSQRGGRTNYGYTF. The CDR3 DNA is TGTGCCAGCAGCCAAAGAGGCGGAAGGACTAACTATGGCTACACCTTC.

The chain recombines TRBV28 with TRBJ1-3; TRBD1 aligns across 8 bases. J was trimmed by 2 bases and V by 9 bases; bases with no gene match: 6. The CDR3 length is 14 residues. Germline CDR1 MDHEN, CDR2 SYDVKM. In nucleotides, the CDR3 is TGTGCCAGTCGGGGCAGGGGGCCTGGAAACACCATATATTTT. Residues: CASRGRGPGNTIYF.

The rearrangement joins TRBV5-1 to TRBJ2-1; 13 nucleotides match TRBD2. V was pared by 4 bases and J by 0 bases, with 1 base of the junction left unmatched. CDR1 is SGHRS and CDR2 is YFSETQ in the germline V gene. This CDR3 spans 16 amino acids. CDR3 loop: CASSRTSGSSYNEQFF. CDR3 coding DNA: TGCGCCAGCAGCCGGACTAGCGGGAGCTCCTACAATGAGCAGTTCTTC.

This clone appeared a few times. This chain joins TRBV5-1 and TRBJ1-4; 7 positions match TRBD1. CDR3 length equals 15 residues. The J segment lost 3 bases and the V segment lost 3 bases, leaving 5 bases of the junction unmatched. Germline V gene lookup returns CDR1 SGHRS and CDR2 YFSETQ. As DNA, the CDR3 is TGCGCCAGCAGCTCCGGGGACAGCGCTAATGAAAAACTGTTTTTT. Its protein is CASSSGDSANEKLFF.

The chain recombines TRBV28 with TRBJ1-2; 7 positions match TRBD1. The CDR3 loop spans 16 amino acids. Losses at the gene ends were 7 bases for V and 0 bases for J; bases not matched to a gene: 11. Per the germline V gene, CDR1 is MDHEN and CDR2 is SYDVKM. CDR3 amino acids: CASTSGGSRANYGYTF. The CDR3 DNA reads TGTGCCAGCACCTCAGGGGGTAGCAGGGCTAACTATGGCTACACCTTC.